This TCR beta chain was recorded in a study of blood T cell repertoires in COVID-19. Overall study context: Both acute and convalescent COVID-19 samples were obtained from the United States, Italy and Spain. The cDNA or gDNA used as material had been derived from T cells, B-cell-depleted T cells, or PBMCs.

V was clipped by 7 bases and J by 4 bases, with 16 bases between them. Germline assignment: CDR1 MNHEY and CDR2 SVGAGI. The CDR3 covers 14 residues. One Seattle source followed patients from active infection through their disease course. As originally analysed: Estimation of nucleated cell counts relied on the amplification of reference gene primers. Sequenced by immunoSEQ multiplex PCR; TCRdb stores in-frame clones only, minus some. That table supplies the V and J calls and clone size; D and trimming were determined from the DNA. The data contain some 140,000 clones, around 83% of them seen just once; the ten biggest clones take up 9.5% to 13%.

This rearrangement joins TRBV6-5 to TRBJ1-1; D not certain. Sequenced input: peripheral blood. The TCR sequence derives from a woman aged 60-75 years with COVID-19, enrolled during active disease. CDR3: CASTRDVRSTEAFF. The DNA of the CDR3 is TGTGCCAGCACCCGGGATGTACGGAGCACTGAAGCTTTCTTT.